These T cell receptor beta chains were read from a single sample in a study of T-cell memory formation after mild COVID-19. MiXCR, applied by TCRdb to the 5' RACE reads, yields one record per CDR3 protein. Of around 340,000 distinct CDR3 sequences listed, 10% to 15% are singletons. Sequenced sample: PBMCs or a T cell subset sorted from them (not recorded which). These receptors all come from a man younger than 35 who had mild COVID-19 (a few samples of this study predate the infection). Cell type and time point are not known. Both conserved end residues are part of each CDR3. The D gene is left open where the match is weak. Rows give clone size only sometimes, using once, few, many, or a class for an expanded clone.

cdr3_aa: CASSLRQDRNTEAFF
cdr3_nt: TGTGCCAGCAGTCTACGACAGGACCGGAACACTGAAGCTTTCTTT
v_call: TRBV12-3/TRBV12-4
d_call: .
j_call: TRBJ1-1
clone_size: .

cdr3_aa: CASSVGGQMDTEAFF
cdr3_nt: TGTGCCAGCAGCGTGGGGGGGCAGATGGACACTGAAGCTTTCTTT
v_call: TRBV9
d_call: .
j_call: TRBJ1-1
clone_size: .

cdr3_aa: CASSLDRGLAFF
cdr3_nt: TGTGCCAGCAGCTTAGATAGGGGGCTCGCTTTCTTT
v_call: TRBV11-2
d_call: TRBD1
j_call: TRBJ1-1
clone_size: few

cdr3_aa: CAWGGNTGELFF
cdr3_nt: TGTGCCTGGGGGGGGAACACCGGGGAGCTGTTTTTT
v_call: TRBV30
d_call: .
j_call: TRBJ2-2
clone_size: once

cdr3_aa: CSARDKRATNEKLFF
cdr3_nt: TGCAGTGCTAGAGATAAGAGAGCAACTAATGAAAAACTGTTTTTT
v_call: TRBV20-1
d_call: .
j_call: TRBJ1-4
clone_size: few

cdr3_aa: CASSLGRAGTYEQYF
cdr3_nt: TGTGCCAGCAGCTTAGGTCGGGCAGGGACCTACGAGCAGTACTTC
v_call: TRBV7-2
d_call: .
j_call: TRBJ2-7
clone_size: .

cdr3_aa: CASRLRGGNTGELFF
cdr3_nt: TGCGCCAGCAGGCTCAGGGGCGGAAACACCGGGGAGCTGTTTTTT
v_call: TRBV5-1
d_call: .
j_call: TRBJ2-2
clone_size: few

cdr3_aa: CASSLHKNTEAFF
cdr3_nt: TGTGCCAGCTCTCTACACAAGAACACTGAAGCTTTCTTT
v_call: TRBV18
d_call: .
j_call: TRBJ1-1
clone_size: .

cdr3_aa: CSARDRAAGELFF
cdr3_nt: TGCAGTGCTAGGGACAGGGCGGCCGGGGAGCTGTTTTTT
v_call: TRBV20-1
d_call: TRBD1
j_call: TRBJ2-2
clone_size: few

cdr3_aa: CASSQEWTGYTEAFF
cdr3_nt: TGTGCCAGCAGCCAAGAATGGACAGGGTACACTGAAGCTTTCTTT
v_call: TRBV4-2
d_call: TRBD1
j_call: TRBJ1-1
clone_size: few

cdr3_aa: CASSSGTVLPQHF
cdr3_nt: TGTGCCAGCAGTTCGGGAACAGTTTTGCCCCAGCATTTT
v_call: TRBV12-3/TRBV12-4
d_call: .
j_call: TRBJ1-5
clone_size: few

cdr3_aa: CASSAGTLGDEQFF
cdr3_nt: TGCGCCAGCAGCGCCGGGACACTTGGCGATGAGCAGTTCTTC
v_call: TRBV5-1
d_call: .
j_call: TRBJ2-1
clone_size: few

cdr3_aa: CASRPSVSTDTQYF
cdr3_nt: TGTGCCAGCAGGCCTAGCGTGAGCACAGATACGCAGTATTTT
v_call: TRBV2
d_call: .
j_call: TRBJ2-3
clone_size: few

cdr3_aa: CASSQERADQQFF
cdr3_nt: TGCGCCAGCAGCCAAGAACGAGCGGACCAGCAGTTCTTC
v_call: TRBV4-1
d_call: .
j_call: TRBJ2-1
clone_size: .

cdr3_aa: CASSFYRGAGGEQFF
cdr3_nt: TGTGCCAGCAGTTTCTATCGAGGGGCCGGGGGTGAGCAGTTCTTC
v_call: TRBV28
d_call: .
j_call: TRBJ2-1
clone_size: .

cdr3_aa: CASSFQVGQGLYEQYF
cdr3_nt: TGTGCCAGCAGTTTTCAGGTGGGACAGGGGCTATACGAGCAGTACTTC
v_call: TRBV6-5
d_call: TRBD1
j_call: TRBJ2-7
clone_size: .

cdr3_aa: CASSKQMTGLDTDTQYF
cdr3_nt: TGCGCCAGCAGTAAACAAATGACGGGACTTGACACAGATACGCAGTATTTT
v_call: TRBV4-1
d_call: .
j_call: TRBJ2-3
clone_size: many

cdr3_aa: CASSLVGGGYEQYF
cdr3_nt: TGTGCCAGCAGCTTAGTAGGAGGGGGCTACGAGCAGTACTTC
v_call: TRBV11-2
d_call: .
j_call: TRBJ2-7
clone_size: .

cdr3_aa: CSASSLKGGEETQYF
cdr3_nt: TGCAGTGCTAGTTCCTTAAAGGGGGGGGAGGAGACCCAGTACTTC
v_call: TRBV20-1
d_call: .
j_call: TRBJ2-5
clone_size: .

cdr3_aa: CASSLAGTGGSNEQFF
cdr3_nt: TGTGCCAGCAGCTTAGCCGGGACAGGGGGATCGAATGAGCAGTTCTTC
v_call: TRBV7-9
d_call: TRBD1
j_call: TRBJ2-1
clone_size: many

cdr3_aa: CASSPISASPLHF
cdr3_nt: TGTGCCAGCAGCCCAATCAGCGCTTCACCCCTCCACTTT
v_call: TRBV4-2
d_call: .
j_call: TRBJ1-6
clone_size: .

cdr3_aa: CASSLLGAETQYF
cdr3_nt: TGCGCCAGCAGCTTGTTAGGGGCAGAGACCCAGTACTTC
v_call: TRBV5-1
d_call: .
j_call: TRBJ2-5
clone_size: many

cdr3_aa: CASSERGPATQYF
cdr3_nt: TGTGCCAGCAGTGAAAGGGGGCCCGCTACGCAGTATTTT
v_call: TRBV2
d_call: TRBD1
j_call: TRBJ2-3
clone_size: many

cdr3_aa: CSARDPLGSDEQYF
cdr3_nt: TGCAGTGCTAGAGATCCTCTGGGTAGCGACGAGCAGTACTTC
v_call: TRBV20-1
d_call: .
j_call: TRBJ2-7
clone_size: few

cdr3_aa: CASSPIAGSSYNEQFF
cdr3_nt: TGCGCCAGCAGCCCGATAGCGGGGAGCTCCTACAATGAGCAGTTCTTC
v_call: TRBV5-1
d_call: TRBD2
j_call: TRBJ2-1
clone_size: .

cdr3_aa: CASGGTGGYGYTF
cdr3_nt: TGTGCCAGCGGAGGGACAGGGGGATATGGCTACACCTTC
v_call: TRBV12-3/TRBV12-4
d_call: TRBD1
j_call: TRBJ1-2
clone_size: .

cdr3_aa: CASSPQQAADTQYF
cdr3_nt: TGTGCCAGCAGTCCGCAGCAGGCGGCAGATACGCAGTATTTT
v_call: TRBV12-3/TRBV12-4
d_call: .
j_call: TRBJ2-3
clone_size: .